Described below is a single T cell receptor beta chain sequence and its context. What this receptor recognizes is not known. No base-level quality is on record; no much larger clone is a single base apart. This entry is derived from a study of cytomegalovirus exposure and HLA in healthy donors (dated by TCRdb to about 2017). For context, the study as a whole: According to an earlier analysis of 550 to 700 of the donors, 150 million to 200 million T cells yielded 117 million unique TCR beta sequences and less than 300 Gb of sequence data. To decide whether each TCR beta V gene segment behaved as functional or pseudogenic, an earlier analysis of some 600 of the donors relied on high-throughput TCR beta sequencing. About 280 gigabases of sequencing data and around 87 million unique TCR sequences were included in an early release covering about 700 HLA-typed donors. The number of typed donors differed by locus: about 620-640 for A, B, C, DRB1 and DQB1; 500 to 550 for DQA1; approximately 600 for DPA1; and roughly 450 for DPB1. The genetic ancestry cluster associated with self-reported Caucasian donors included about four fifths of the 398 genotyped donors. Every repertoire in the discovery cohort had been generated on one and the same sequencing platform. The study aimed to test whether cataloging public T cell receptors could reveal signatures of past pathogen exposure. Alongside the repertoire data, information on donor age, sex, ethnicity and CMV serostatus was compiled. The study used immunosequencing to profile the T cell repertoires of 600 to 850 subjects and linked those repertoires to cytomegalovirus serostatus. Rather than using new phenotypic data, the later analysis identified candidate immune exposures from TCR beta sequences and from how often those sequences occurred across donors. Roughly 5 DR-DQ haplotypes were handled as single units for association and clustering because linkage in the cohort was strong. A later analysis re-examined previously published TCR beta repertoires from hundreds of donors and added high-resolution HLA genotyping to investigate patterns of TCR occurrence. Among roughly 400 genotyped donors of the cohort, an average of around 250,000 unique TCR beta nucleotide sequences was sequenced per donor, of which roughly 18% were non-productive. Genome-wide SNP genotypes for about 55% of the roughly 670 donors were used in a later genetic analysis, which treated that subset as a discovery cohort. The study combined high-throughput TCR immunosequencing, statistical association of individual TCRs with disease status, and machine learning to predict cytomegalovirus infection status. In addition to the first cohort of approximately 670 subjects, a separate validation cohort of over 90 different subjects was used. HLA typing included class I and class II loci at four-digit resolution. The paper as a whole reports these results and caveats: An association between a missense DCLRE1C variant and V-gene and J-gene trimming of TCR beta chains was found in a later genetic analysis and replicated in an independent cohort. A cluster of highly shared sequence variants was judged likely to be a technical artifact of the sequencing pipeline. The only immune exposure information available for the cohort was CMV serostatus. According to a later genetic analysis, donors in an Asian-associated ancestry cluster had fewer N-insertions in productive TCRs than the roughly 700-donor mean. Because counts were too low, seventeen rarely observed V segments, including chromosome 9 orphons, were left out of the earlier analysis of 587 of the donors. Because the 87-base-pair reads could not distinguish some IMGT-functional V segments, including TRBV6-2 and TRBV6-3, those segments were excluded. Most TCR sequences were seen in very few donors, while some public TCRs were found in many individuals. A further reported finding was that TCR beta sequences accurately predicted the HLA-A and HLA-B alleles for most subjects in the first cohort. Correlated functional status among segregating V segments might be attributable to linkage disequilibrium, but an unknown experimental factor could not be ruled out. In a later analysis, TCR association rates were found to vary across HLA loci, with the most associated TCRs seen for DRB1 alleles and the fewest for HLA-C alleles. This cohort had only TCR beta chains sequenced, and the lack of alpha or paired-chain data limited which features could be detected. Because HLA typing was unavailable for some donors at each locus, only the typed subset was used in association tests. Broadly in line with IMGT annotations, most TCR beta V segments showed up in productive rearrangements about 87% or about 30% of the time in an earlier analysis of several hundred of the donors. Presence/absence analyses assumed roughly uniform sequencing depth across donors, an assumption that may not hold. In vitro tests confirmed that a few of the cytomegalovirus-associated TCR beta chains recognize cytomegalovirus antigens. The authors suggested that the approach could potentially be extended to other disease states and immunological phenotypes. Specific HLA alleles were associated with roughly 17,000 TCR beta sequences at a false discovery rate of 0.05 in a later analysis. In the study, approximately 150 TCR beta chains were listed as associated with cytomegalovirus. When HLA alleles, especially DR and DQ, strongly co-occurred, TCR associations were difficult to assign to individual alleles. The classifier was reported to diagnose cytomegalovirus status with high specificity and sensitivity in both the original and validation cohorts. A later analysis found that most CMV-associated TCR beta chains appeared HLA-restricted, with HLA associations seemingly driven largely by CMV exposure. According to a later analysis, parvovirus B19, influenza, CMV and Epstein-Barr virus appeared linked to several top co-occurrence clusters. In a later analysis, HLA-associated TCR beta chains showed more clonal expansion and lower generation probabilities than non-associated chains that were equally common.

The method behind the library was the immunoSEQ multiplex PCR assay. For the multiplex PCR, a mixture combining 60 forward primers for TCR Vbeta segments and 13 reverse primers for TCR Jbeta segments was used. Amplification of the CDR3 region of rearranged TCR beta genes was performed with a multiplex PCR assay on genomic DNA. The Illumina HiSeq System was used to sequence the amplified TCR beta libraries as 87-base-pair reads. In the original analysis: Across the roughly 700 repertoires, a later analysis counted around 80 million unique TCR beta chains, some 11 million of which were shared by at least two donors. A nearest-neighbor algorithm error-corrected the raw reads and collapsed the reads into unique sequences, merging closely related sequences to remove PCR and sequencing errors. V, D and J gene segments were assigned by aligning CDR3 sequences to IMGT reference sequences. For a sequence to be retained, at least a six-nucleotide match to both a V gene segment and a J gene segment was required. Rearrangements were classified as productive when the CDR3 lacked stop codons and remained in frame with V and J, and all other rearrangements were classified as non-productive. CDR3 was defined according to IMGT convention as the region running from the second conserved V-encoded cysteine to the conserved J-encoded phenylalanine. Sequences without an unambiguous match to a single V gene segment were excluded from the earlier analysis of several hundred of the donors. An earlier analysis of some 500 of the donors classified V segments as functional when productive rearrangements were above 56.7% and as segregating when the standard deviation between donors was above 5%. To diagnose cytomegalovirus status from the catalog of TCR beta chain sequences, a statistical classification framework was built. In a later analysis, V and J genes were assigned by comparing TCR nucleotide sequences against IMGT/GENE-DB human TR gene sequences. A later analysis assigned CDR3 sequences and most-parsimonious VDJ recombination scenarios with the TCRdist pipeline. In a later analysis, every TCR beta chain was defined by the combination of its CDR3 amino acid sequence and its V-gene family, and reads without a unique V-gene family were dropped. To address suspected cross-contamination and a sequencing artifact, a later analysis removed a few hundred highly shared, low-generation-probability nucleotide sequences. In a later analysis, a clonal expansion index for each public chain was calculated from normalized within-repertoire ranks of inferred template counts. A later analysis computed generation probabilities with a VDJ recombination model fitted to out-of-frame rearrangements, and checked the results against IGoR. Hypergeometric tests were used in a later analysis to score TCR-TCR, TCR-HLA and TCR-CMV co-occurrence, with a repertoire-size bias correction applied to the TCR pairs. To estimate false discovery rates, a later analysis permuted the HLA or CMV assignments 20 times. A later analysis grouped co-occurring TCRs with DBSCAN, adding TCRdist sequence similarity when clustering within HLA-allele-positive subsets. Repertoires with fewer than 30,000 or more than 120,000 public chains were left out of co-occurrence clustering, as were about 5 repertoires with anomalous nucleotide sharing. The clones in this table, taken by TCRdb from immuneACCESS, are in-frame only. Not every clone is retained; where verified, under half of the shortfall comes from an unresolved V gene, and the cause of the rest is unknown. That table gives V, J and clone size, and the DNA gave D and trimming. Recorded for this sample are around 120,000 clones; roughly 80% of them occurred a single time. The ten largest clonotypes hold 4% of the sample.

Per the germline V gene, MNHEY is the CDR1 and SVGAGI is the CDR2. From V the trimming removes 6 bases and from J it removes 2 bases, while the gene matches leave 6 bases of the junction unaccounted for. The CDR3 sequence holds 14 residues, the cysteine and phenylalanine included. CDR3 DNA is the only sequence kept; it has 42 bases, read in frame from the first base. The cohort comprised some 680 healthy bone marrow donors. At the time of sampling, every cohort member was nominally healthy, though immune exposures that went unrecorded were likely present. The donor tested CMV seronegative, placing the donor among the 300 to 400 seronegative members of the cohort. Every donor gave a peripheral blood sample, and the peripheral blood mononuclear cells from that sample were used for TCR beta sequencing. Genomic DNA extraction from the blood cell samples was performed with the Qiagen DNeasy Blood Extraction Kit.

The sample was PBMCs. The sequence joins TRBV6-5 to TRBJ1-2, and TRBD1 aligns with 7 junction nucleotides. The source of this sequence is a woman aged 40 to 50 in good health and CMV-seronegative. Here is the DNA: TGTGCCAGCAGATCAGACAGGGAGAACTATGGCTACACCTTC. Translated, this is CASRSDRENYGYTF.